This T cell receptor (beta chain) is drawn from a study of CD8+CD57+ T cells in acquired aplastic anemia (dated by TCRdb to 2016 to 2019). With respect to the entire study: Extracted DNA from sorted CD4+ and CD8+ cells averaged around 3.4 ug, ranging from roughly 0.2 to 30 ug. CD8+CD57+ expansion was defined as a frequency above the mean frequency observed in healthy subjects. Here is what the overall study found, with its caveats: Between patients and healthy controls, no significant difference in CD8+ Simpson's diversity was found (P=0.060). Roughly 31 CD8+ CDR3 sequences were shared between patients and controls but appeared highly expressed in patients and within their immunodominant clones.

Turning to this clonotype: Its antigen remains undetermined. No much larger clonotype is one base removed from it; base qualities were not supplied.

Profiling of TCR beta VDJ combinations and CDR3 sequences used genomic DNA as the template. An Illumina HiSeq 2000 was the platform used for TCR repertoire sequencing. In the source study's methods: Repertoires were assessed using TRBV/TRBJ rearrangement plots, CDR3 size and DJ length profiles, and Simpson's diversity index. The immunodominant clone was defined as the most abundant DNA sequence in deep sequencing data. CDR3 amino acid sequences were screened for sharing across subjects and were compared with published repertoires and the VDJdb database. TCRdb took the public reads, trimmed them with fastp at Q25, ran MiXCR for clone calling and kept in-frame beta chains. Each CDR3 protein appears once, grouped with its most common genes and DNA. TCRdb, rather than the study authors, made the V and J calls. This sample lists around 190,000 distinct CDR3 sequences; roughly 50% were detected once. Jointly, the top ten make up roughly 13% of the sample.

Flow cytometry had shown CD8+CD57+ cell expansion in the patients selected for sequencing. All patients had severe acquired aplastic anemia diagnosed by International Study of Aplastic Anemia and Agranulocytosis and Camitta criteria. No patient had received any therapy when blood was sampled. TCR repertoires of sorted CD4+ and CD8+ blood T cells from severe aplastic anemia patients and healthy subjects were deep-sequenced in the study. Patients were enrolled under clinicaltrials.gov protocols 00001620, 01623167, 00001397, 00071045, 00081523 and 00961064 in the USA. Ficoll-Paque density gradient centrifugation was used to isolate peripheral blood mononuclear cells. Before DNA extraction, CD4+ and CD8+ T cells were sorted by FACS or by magnetic beads. Reading from cysteine to phenylalanine, the CDR3 counts 12 amino acids. The sequence is cut down to CDR3 DNA, 36 bases in frame from base 1. Taken from the germline V gene, the CDR1 and CDR2 loops are SNHLY and FYNNEI. Relative to germline, V is missing 4 bases and J is missing 14 bases, with 8 bases of the junction outside any gene match.

Material for sequencing was sorted CD4+, CD8+, or CD8+CD57+ T cells (not recorded which) from PBMCs. The chain employs TRBV2 and TRBJ2-4, and 7 bases in between align with TRBD1. The sequence came from a human donor with aplastic anemia. The DNA reads TGTGCCAGCAGTGCAAGGGTACAGGGGAAGTACTTC. Its translation reads: CASSARVQGKYF.